These 4 T cell receptor beta chains share one sample of origin, sequenced in a study of naive and memory T cell subsets. Treatment denoted: skin biopsy from PPD injection site in Mantoux-positive individual. The library had UMIs added by 3' ligation of an oligonucleotide to TCR cDNA. Amplification of ligated cDNA took four PCR rounds with SP2 and nested alpha and beta constant primers. Via MiXCR, TCRdb re-called the UMI-ligation and nested PCR reads, giving one row per CDR3 protein. This sample has more than 30,000 distinct CDR3 sequences; about 6.2% occur once, and the top ten carry 3% to 3.5%. Material: skin, obtained from a tuberculin skin test site. These receptors came from an adult in good health.

In its sample, this clonotype was seen a few times. V usage is TRBV6-2 or TRBV6-3 and J usage is TRBJ2-6; possible D gene TRBD2, 5 bases. The V and J ends lost 6 bases and 0 bases respectively, with 12 bases between them. Per germline, CDR1 MNHEY and CDR2 SVGEGT. The CDR3 totals 16 residues. The CDR3 DNA is TGTGCCAGCAGCCACGCGGGTTTCTCTGGGGCCAACGTCCTGACTTTC. This encodes CASSHAGFSGANVLTF.

This clonotype showed up many times. The chain joins TRBV4-1 to TRBJ1-2; D remains unclear. The length of the CDR3 is 11 residues. The V gene lost 6 bases and the J gene lost 8 bases, with 10 bases spanning the gap. Germline V CDR1 and CDR2: MGHRA, YSYEKL. The CDR3 protein is CASSSMKGYTF. The CDR3 region has the DNA TGCGCCAGCAGTTCCATGAAAGGCTACACCTTC.

This clonotype appeared many times. The chain is built from TRBV24-1 and TRBJ2-1; D is unclear. V lost 0 bases and J 13 bases, leaving 9 bases between the germline ends. The CDR3 totals 12 residues. Germline V CDR1 and CDR2: KGHDR, SFDVKD. CDR3: CATSDLGDLQFF. The CDR3 DNA reads TGTGCCACCAGTGATTTGGGGGATTTACAGTTCTTC.

This clonotype showed up just a few times. The genes are TRBV18 and TRBJ1-6, with D possibly TRBD1 on 5 matching bases. V was clipped by 3 bases and J by 1 base, with 13 bases between them. Germline assignment: CDR1 KGHSH and CDR2 LQKENI. The CDR3 sequence is 17 residues long. CDR3 in amino acids: CASSPGTSESYNSPLHF. CDR3 DNA sequence: TGTGCCAGCTCACCCGGGACCTCAGAATCCTATAATTCACCCCTCCACTTT. The variable domain in full, with the rest retrieved from reference TRBV18 and TRBJ1-6, is NAGVMQNPRHLVRRRGQEARLRCSPMKGHSHVYWYRQLPEEGLKFMVYLQKENIIDESGMPKERFSAEFPKEGPSILRIQQVVRGDSAAYFCASSPGTSESYNSPLHFGNGTRLTVT.